One T cell receptor beta chain is described in this entry. The target antigen is unknown. CDR1 and CDR2 (germline): MDHEN, SYDVKM. Trimming pared 6 bases from V and 1 base from J, leaving 16 bases between. CDR3 length equals 15 residues. This entry is derived from a study of T-cell memory formation after mild COVID-19. Whole-study context: Across donors, TCR clusters were largely donor specific.

TCRdb recomputed calls from the 5' RACE reads with MiXCR, one row per CDR3 protein. The data contain about 270,000 distinct CDR3 sequences, 15% to 20% of them singletons. Study observations and caveats: Some clones that responded were present in memory (sampled pre-infection), which suggests cross-reactive memory joined. Day 15 to 85 contracting clones showed balanced CD4/CD8; day 15 to 37 expanders favored CD4+.

This TCR derives from a man in his late teens or twenties who had mild COVID-19 (a few samples of this study predate the infection). Cell type and time point are not known. Specimen: PBMCs or a T cell subset sorted from them (not recorded which). The chain recombines TRBV28 with TRBJ2-7; D is perhaps TRBD1 (5 bases). The CDR3 is CASRSTGSGSYEQYF. The DNA for the CDR3 is TGTGCCAGCAGATCCACAGGTTCAGGGTCCTACGAGCAGTACTTC.